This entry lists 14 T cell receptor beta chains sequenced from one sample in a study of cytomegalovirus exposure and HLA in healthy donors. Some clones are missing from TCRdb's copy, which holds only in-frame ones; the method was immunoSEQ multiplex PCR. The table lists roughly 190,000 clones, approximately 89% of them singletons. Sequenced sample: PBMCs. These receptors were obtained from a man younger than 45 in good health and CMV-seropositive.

CDR3 region: CASSLSEETQYF. The CDR3 DNA is TGTGCCAGCAGCCTGAGCGAAGAGACCCAGTACTTC. The chain carries TRBV11-3 and TRBJ2-5; no definite D call. CDR1 and CDR2 (germline): SGHNT, YENEEA. The CDR3 is 12 amino acids. V was pared by 5 bases and J by 3 bases, with 7 bases between.

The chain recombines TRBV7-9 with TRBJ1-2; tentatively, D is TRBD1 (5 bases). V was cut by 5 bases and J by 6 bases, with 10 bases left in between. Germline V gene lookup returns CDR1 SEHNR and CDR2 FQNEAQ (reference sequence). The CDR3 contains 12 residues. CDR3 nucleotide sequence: TGTGCCAGCAGCCAGCAGGGTAATGGCTACACCTTC. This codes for CASSQQGNGYTF.

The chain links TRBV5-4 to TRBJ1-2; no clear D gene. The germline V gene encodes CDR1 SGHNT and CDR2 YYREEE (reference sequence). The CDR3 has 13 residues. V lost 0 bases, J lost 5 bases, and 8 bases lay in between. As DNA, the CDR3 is TGTGCCAGCAGCTTGGCCGGGAGGTATGGCTACACCTTC. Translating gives CASSLAGRYGYTF.

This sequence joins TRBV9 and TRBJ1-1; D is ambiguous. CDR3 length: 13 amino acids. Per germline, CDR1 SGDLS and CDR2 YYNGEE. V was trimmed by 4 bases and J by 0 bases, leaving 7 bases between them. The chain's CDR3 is CASSPGVNTEAFF. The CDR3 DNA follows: TGTGCCAGCAGCCCGGGTGTGAACACTGAAGCTTTCTTT.

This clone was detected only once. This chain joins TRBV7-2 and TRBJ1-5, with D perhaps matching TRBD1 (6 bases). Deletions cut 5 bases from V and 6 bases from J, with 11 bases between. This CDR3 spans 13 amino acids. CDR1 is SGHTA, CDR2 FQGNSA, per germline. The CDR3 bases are TGTGCCAGCAGCGACCTACAGGGTCAGCCCCAGCATTTT. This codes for CASSDLQGQPQHF. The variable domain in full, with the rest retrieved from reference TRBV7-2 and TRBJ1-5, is GAGVSQSPSNKVTEKGKDVELRCDPISGHTALYWYRQSLGQGLEFLIYFQGNSAPDKSGLPSDRFSAERTGGSVSTLTIQRTQQEDSAVYLCASSDLQGQPQHFGDGTRLSIL.

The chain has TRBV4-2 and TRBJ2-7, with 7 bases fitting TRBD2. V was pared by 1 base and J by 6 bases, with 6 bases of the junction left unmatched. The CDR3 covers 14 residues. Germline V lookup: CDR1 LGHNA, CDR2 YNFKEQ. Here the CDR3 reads CASSQGAGDFEQYF. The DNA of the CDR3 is TGTGCCAGCAGCCAAGGCGCGGGAGATTTCGAGCAGTACTTC.

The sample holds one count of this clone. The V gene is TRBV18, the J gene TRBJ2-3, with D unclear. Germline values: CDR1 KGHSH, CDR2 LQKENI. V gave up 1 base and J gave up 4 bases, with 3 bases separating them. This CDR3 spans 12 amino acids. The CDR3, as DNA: TGTGCCAGCTCACCACGTCCAGATACGCAGTATTTT. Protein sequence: CASSPRPDTQYF.

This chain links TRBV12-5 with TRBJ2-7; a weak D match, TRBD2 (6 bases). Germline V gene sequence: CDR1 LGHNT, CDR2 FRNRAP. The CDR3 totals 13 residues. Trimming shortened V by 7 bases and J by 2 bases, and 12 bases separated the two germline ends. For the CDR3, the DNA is TGTGCTAGTGTCCCGGAGGGTACCTACGAGCAGTACTTC. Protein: CASVPEGTYEQYF. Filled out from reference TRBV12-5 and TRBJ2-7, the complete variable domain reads DARVTQTPRHKVTEMGQEVTMRCQPILGHNTVFWYRQTMMQGLELLAYFRNRAPLDDSGMPKDRFSAEMPDATLATLKIQPSEPRDSAVYFCASVPEGTYEQYFGPGTRLTVT.

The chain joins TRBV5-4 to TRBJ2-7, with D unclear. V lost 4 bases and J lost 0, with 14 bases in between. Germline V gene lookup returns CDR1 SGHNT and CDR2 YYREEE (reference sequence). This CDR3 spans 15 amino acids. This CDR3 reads CASSPDWGSSYEQYF. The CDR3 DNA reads TGTGCCAGCAGCCCAGACTGGGGAAGCTCCTACGAGCAGTACTTC.

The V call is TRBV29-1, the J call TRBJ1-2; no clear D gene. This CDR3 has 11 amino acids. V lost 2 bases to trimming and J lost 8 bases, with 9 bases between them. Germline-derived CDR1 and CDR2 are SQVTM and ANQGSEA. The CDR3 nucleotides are TGCAGCGTTGAATCCACAAGGGGCTACACCTTC. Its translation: CSVESTRGYTF.

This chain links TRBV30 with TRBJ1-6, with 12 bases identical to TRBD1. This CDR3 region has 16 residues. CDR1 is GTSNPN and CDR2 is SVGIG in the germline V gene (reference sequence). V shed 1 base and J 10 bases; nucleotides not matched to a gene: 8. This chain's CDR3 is CAWSGGTGGFRSPLHF. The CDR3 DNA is TGTGCCTGGAGTGGGGGGACAGGGGGCTTTCGATCACCCCTCCACTTT.

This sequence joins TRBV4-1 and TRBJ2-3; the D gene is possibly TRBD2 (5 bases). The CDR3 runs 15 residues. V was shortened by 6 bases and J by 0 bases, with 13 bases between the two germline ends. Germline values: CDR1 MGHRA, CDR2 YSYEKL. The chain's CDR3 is CASRLTRASTDTQYF. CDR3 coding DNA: TGCGCCAGCAGACTAACGAGGGCTAGCACAGATACGCAGTATTTT.

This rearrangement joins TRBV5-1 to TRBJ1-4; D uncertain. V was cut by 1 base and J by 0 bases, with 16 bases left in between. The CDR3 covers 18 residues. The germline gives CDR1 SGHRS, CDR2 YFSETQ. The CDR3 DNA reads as TGCGCCAGCAGCTTGCCAGATCAGATGGTGTCAACTAATGAAAAACTGTTTTTT. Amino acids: CASSLPDQMVSTNEKLFF. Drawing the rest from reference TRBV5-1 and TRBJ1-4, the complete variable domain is KAGVTQTPRYLIKTRGQQVTLSCSPISGHRSVSWYQQTPGQGLQFLFEYFSETQRNKGNFPGRFSGRQFSNSRSEMNVSTLELGDSALYLCASSLPDQMVSTNEKLFFGSGTQLSVL.

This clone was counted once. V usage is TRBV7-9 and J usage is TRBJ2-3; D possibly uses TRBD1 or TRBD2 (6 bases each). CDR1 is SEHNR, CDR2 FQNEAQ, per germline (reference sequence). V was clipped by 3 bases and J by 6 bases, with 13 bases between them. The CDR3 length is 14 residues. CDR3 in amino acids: CASSFGGNLDTQYF. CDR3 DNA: TGTGCCAGCAGCTTCGGGGGCAATTTGGATACGCAGTATTTT.